A selection of T cell receptor beta chains follows, all from one sample in a study of cytomegalovirus exposure and HLA in healthy donors. Only in-frame clones appear in the TCRdb table, and some are missing; sequencing was by immunoSEQ multiplex PCR. The sample table includes some 47,000 clones. What was sequenced was PBMCs. The receptors here all came from a middle-aged woman in good health and CMV-seronegative. Both conserved end residues are part of each CDR3. A D gene is named only where the DNA matches it firmly.

d_gene	v_gene	j_gene	CDR3aa	CDR3nt
.	TRBV29-1	TRBJ1-2	CSVQSQTDYGYTF	TGCAGCGTTCAGAGCCAGACTGACTATGGCTACACCTTC
TRBD1	TRBV5-6	TRBJ2-5	CASSRQGPIETQYF	TGTGCCAGCAGCCGACAGGGTCCCATAGAGACCCAGTACTTC
.	TRBV18	TRBJ2-7	CASSPGQSFEQYF	TGTGCCAGCTCCCCCGGACAGTCTTTCGAGCAGTACTTC
TRBD1	TRBV13	TRBJ2-7	CASSFDRGSYEQYF	TGTGCCAGCAGCTTCGACAGGGGATCGTACGAGCAGTACTTC
.	TRBV20-1	TRBJ2-1	CSARGDNEQFF	TGCAGTGCTAGAGGAGACAATGAGCAGTTCTTC
.	TRBV4-1	TRBJ2-5	CASSHREEFQETQYF	TGCGCCAGCAGTCACCGAGAGGAATTCCAAGAGACCCAGTACTTC
.	TRBV11-2	TRBJ1-4	CASSLATGIGYEKLFF	TGTGCCAGCAGCTTAGCTACAGGGATCGGGTATGAAAAACTGTTTTTT
TRBD2	TRBV4-3	TRBJ2-7	CASSQVGGAAYEQYF	TGCGCCAGCAGCCAAGTCGGGGGGGCGGCCTACGAGCAGTACTTC
TRBD2	TRBV6-5	TRBJ2-7	CASSSLSGGAGDEQYF	TGTGCCAGCAGTTCCCTGAGCGGGGGGGCCGGGGACGAGCAGTACTTC
.	TRBV5-1	TRBJ2-2	CASSSARGTGELFF	TGCGCCAGCAGCTCCGCGAGGGGGACCGGGGAGCTGTTTTTT
.	TRBV6-6	TRBJ2-7	CASRDYAYEQYF	TGTGCCAGCAGGGACTACGCCTACGAGCAGTACTTC
.	TRBV19	TRBJ1-1	CASSRLRTSEDTEAFF	TGTGCCAGTAGTCGTTTGAGGACATCCGAGGACACTGAAGCTTTCTTT
.	TRBV6-1	TRBJ1-2	CASSDPRGANAYGYTF	TGTGCCAGCAGTGACCCCCGGGGGGCGAATGCCTATGGCTACACCTTC
.	TRBV6-1	TRBJ2-6	CASSEERTGANVLTF	TGTGCCAGCAGTGAAGAGAGGACTGGGGCCAACGTCCTGACTTTC
.	TRBV11-1	TRBJ2-3	CASSLVTGTDTQYF	TGTGCCAGCAGCTTAGTGACGGGAACAGATACGCAGTATTTT
TRBD2	TRBV13	TRBJ2-3	CASSSDIAGSTQYF	TGTGCCAGCAGCTCCGACATAGCGGGATCTACGCAGTATTTT
.	TRBV29-1	TRBJ1-2	CSVAADSNYGYTF	TGCAGCGTTGCCGCAGACAGTAACTATGGCTACACCTTC
.	TRBV19	TRBJ1-1	CASSISGNTEAFF	TGTGCCAGTAGTATTTCGGGGAACACTGAAGCTTTCTTT
TRBD1	TRBV29-1	TRBJ2-7	CSATGQGAYEQYF	TGCAGCGCTACCGGACAGGGGGCCTACGAGCAGTACTTC
TRBD1	TRBV5-1	TRBJ1-1	CASSQGQGWTEAFF	TGCGCCAGCAGCCAGGGACAGGGGTGGACTGAAGCTTTCTTT
TRBD1	TRBV12-5	TRBJ1-1	CASAPQDRGRMNTEAFF	TGTGCTAGTGCCCCCCAGGACAGGGGGCGAATGAACACTGAAGCTTTCTTT
.	TRBV29-1	TRBJ1-2	CSVDEGWSGGYTF	TGCAGCGTTGATGAGGGCTGGTCCGGGGGCTACACCTTC
TRBD1	TRBV28	TRBJ2-5	CASSSHAGGETQYF	TGTGCCAGCAGTTCCCATGCAGGGGGAGAGACCCAGTACTTC
TRBD1	TRBV12-5	TRBJ1-6	CASGLGGDNSPLHF	TGTGCTAGTGGTTTAGGGGGCGATAATTCACCCCTCCACTTT
.	TRBV19	TRBJ1-4	CASSIDHSRGVRTTNEKLFF	TGTGCCAGTAGTATAGATCATAGTCGGGGTGTCCGGACAACTAATGAAAAACTGTTTTTT
.	TRBV4-3	TRBJ2-3	CASSQEWRGTDTQYF	TGCGCCAGCAGCCAAGAGTGGAGGGGAACAGATACGCAGTATTTT
.	TRBV14	TRBJ2-3	CASSFRRVGDTQYF	TGTGCCAGCAGCTTTCGCCGGGTGGGAGATACGCAGTATTTT
.	TRBV19	TRBJ1-2	CASSILPGQMNYGYTF	TGTGCCAGTAGTATTTTACCCGGACAGATGAACTATGGCTACACCTTC
.	TRBV5-1	TRBJ2-1	CASSGDQISSYNEQFF	TGCGCCAGCAGTGGAGATCAGATAAGCTCCTACAATGAGCAGTTCTTC
.	TRBV7-9	TRBJ1-3	CASSLDLPTGNTIYF	TGTGCCAGCAGCTTAGACCTTCCTACTGGAAACACCATATATTTT
.	TRBV30	TRBJ1-4	CAWSPSATNEKLFF	TGTGCCTGGAGTCCGTCTGCAACTAATGAAAAACTGTTTTTT
TRBD1	TRBV7-9	TRBJ1-2	CASSPMGTGEGYTF	TGTGCCAGCAGCCCGATGGGGACAGGGGAAGGCTACACCTTC
TRBD2	TRBV7-8	TRBJ2-5	CASSLVSGRAWETQYF	TGTGCCAGCAGCTTAGTAAGCGGGAGGGCCTGGGAGACCCAGTACTTC
.	TRBV15	TRBJ2-3	CATSRDRGADTQYF	TGTGCCACCAGCAGAGATAGGGGCGCGGATACGCAGTATTTT
.	TRBV10-3	TRBJ1-1	CAIKELNTEAFF	TGTGCCATCAAGGAGCTGAACACTGAAGCTTTCTTT
.	TRBV5-1	TRBJ2-2	CASSLGGTNTGELFF	TGCGCCAGCAGCTTGGGCGGAACGAACACCGGGGAGCTGTTTTTT
.	TRBV6-5	TRBJ1-2	CASSSVGNYGYTF	TGTGCCAGCAGTTCTGTCGGTAACTATGGCTACACCTTC
.	TRBV5-5	TRBJ2-7	CASSLSRYEQYF	TGTGCCAGCAGCTTGTCGAGGTACGAGCAGTACTTC
TRBD1	TRBV7-8	TRBJ2-1	CATQIRFGDRAYNEQFF	TGTGCCACCCAGATTAGGTTTGGGGACAGGGCCTACAATGAGCAGTTCTTC
TRBD1	TRBV4-1	TRBJ2-3	CASSPGQGATDTQYF	TGCGCCAGCAGCCCGGGACAGGGGGCCACAGATACGCAGTATTTT
TRBD1	TRBV15	TRBJ1-1	CATSRDPFDRAMNTEAFF	TGTGCCACCAGCAGAGACCCCTTCGACAGGGCGATGAACACTGAAGCTTTCTTT
.	TRBV5-8	TRBJ2-7	CASTDRRIREQYF	TGTGCCAGCACAGATCGGCGGATACGCGAGCAGTACTTC
.	TRBV9	TRBJ2-2	CASSPRGDSNTGELFF	TGTGCCAGCAGCCCGCGGGGAGACTCGAACACCGGGGAGCTGTTTTTT
.	TRBV6-1	TRBJ1-2	CASSVTGNYGYTF	TGTGCCAGCAGTGTTACAGGGAACTATGGCTACACCTTC
.	TRBV9	TRBJ2-1	CASSVDGESDNEQFF	TGTGCCAGCAGCGTAGACGGGGAATCCGACAATGAGCAGTTCTTC
.	TRBV4-1	TRBJ1-5	CASSQGPGSDNQPQHF	TGCGCCAGCAGCCAAGGGCCAGGCTCAGACAATCAGCCCCAGCATTTT
TRBD1	TRBV5-6	TRBJ1-4	CASSLVGQGSNEKLFF	TGTGCCAGCAGCTTGGTAGGACAGGGGTCTAATGAAAAACTGTTTTTT
.	TRBV5-1	TRBJ2-3	CASSFGQTADTQYF	TGCGCCAGCAGTTTTGGACAGACCGCAGATACGCAGTATTTT
TRBD1	TRBV29-1	TRBJ2-7	CSVRGQKAYEQYF	TGCAGCGTCCGGGGACAGAAGGCCTACGAGCAGTACTTC